These 30 T cell receptor beta chains came from one sample sequenced in a study of OX40 agonist ivuxolimab in advanced cancers. Assay: immunoSEQ multiplex PCR; the TCRdb copy retains only in-frame clones and omits some. The sample carries approximately 74,000 clones, 80% to 85% recorded once. Here the sequenced sample was CD4+ or CD8+ T cells sorted from blood, taken in a trial of the OX40 agonist ivuxolimab. These TCRs come from an adult with an advanced solid tumor such as melanoma, head and neck, liver or kidney cancer.

The J gene is TRBJ1-2, the V gene TRBV4-1, with D possibly being TRBD1 (5 bases). V dropped 3 bases and J dropped 8 bases, with 22 bases sitting between them. The V gene's germline CDR1 is MGHRA and CDR2 YSYEKL. The CDR3 sequence is 16 residues long. The CDR3 DNA reads as TGCGCCAGCAGCCATCCCTATACGGCGTCAGGGACCGGCTACACCTTC. Its translation is CASSHPYTASGTGYTF.

The chain recombines TRBV18 with TRBJ2-7, with D possibly TRBD1 on 6 matching bases. The CDR3 length is 14 residues. Germline loops: CDR1 KGHSH, CDR2 LQKENI. V lost 3 bases and J 6 bases, leaving 15 bases between the germline ends. Written as DNA, the CDR3 is TGTGCCAGCTCACCGGGGCCAGGGGATGGCGAGCAGTACTTC. It translates to CASSPGPGDGEQYF.

The rearrangement joins TRBV28 to TRBJ2-2, with TRBD1 as a possible D gene (5 bases). The CDR3 covers 15 residues. The germline gives CDR1 MDHEN, CDR2 SYDVKM. V was trimmed by 3 bases and J by 6 bases, leaving 14 bases between them. The CDR3 nucleotides are TGTGCCAGCAGTTTTTCGAATAGCAGGGCCGGGGAGCTGTTTTTT. Its translation is CASSFSNSRAGELFF.

This chain connects TRBV2 to TRBJ2-7; D possibly corresponds to TRBD2 (7 bases). The CDR3 sequence is 15 residues long. CDR1 is SNHLY and CDR2 is FYNNEI in the germline V gene. Trimming left V 2 bases short and J 4 bases short, with 15 bases between. CDR3 bases: TGTGCCAGCAGTGAATGGGAGGGCAGGGGTTACGAGCAGTACTTC. Translated, it gives CASSEWEGRGYEQYF.

The rearrangement links TRBV5-1 to TRBJ2-3, with D tentatively TRBD2 (7 bases). The V gene's germline CDR1 is SGHRS and CDR2 YFSETQ. Trimming pared 4 bases from V and 5 bases from J, leaving 17 bases between. The CDR3 extends over 15 amino acids. The DNA for the CDR3 is TGCGCCAGCAGCGTCGGCGGGAGAGGGGGAGATACGCAGTATTTT. Translated, it gives CASSVGGRGGDTQYF.

The V gene is TRBV6-1, the J gene TRBJ2-7, with a weak D call TRBD2 (6 bases). The CDR3 covers 17 residues. The germline gives CDR1 MNHNS, CDR2 SASEGT. The ends were cut back, 2 bases at V and 2 bases at J, with 19 bases in the middle. The CDR3 loop reads CASSERVGGGFAYEQYF. DNA of the CDR3: TGTGCCAGCAGTGAACGGGTTGGGGGAGGCTTTGCCTACGAGCAGTACTTC.

The genes are TRBV6-6 and TRBJ1-5; a possible D gene is TRBD1 (6 bases). This CDR3 has 14 amino acids. Between the trimmed V and J ends, which lost 6 bases and 0 bases, there was a span of 9 bases. The germline gives CDR1 MNHNY, CDR2 SVGAGI (reference sequence). CDR3: CASSGQPSNQPQHF. The CDR3 DNA reads as TGTGCCAGCAGCGGACAGCCTAGCAATCAGCCCCAGCATTTT.

The chain is built from TRBV5-6 and TRBJ2-7, with D unresolved. The CDR3 consists of 12 residues. Between the trimmed V and J ends, which lost 4 bases and 7 bases, there was a span of 12 bases. Looked up from germline, CDR1 is SGHDT and CDR2 is YYEEEE. CDR3 loop: CASSVAAREQYF. CDR3 bases: TGTGCCAGCAGCGTCGCGGCACGGGAGCAGTACTTC.

This clone has just a few counts. The J gene is TRBJ1-6, the V gene TRBV15; 7 bases line up with TRBD1. The germline V gene encodes CDR1 LNHNV and CDR2 YYDKDF (reference sequence). V dropped 3 bases and J dropped 5; count of bases not matched to a gene: 4. The CDR3 has 15 amino acids. This chain's CDR3 is CATSRRGQDNSPLHF. Written as DNA, the CDR3 is TGTGCCACCAGCAGGAGGGGGCAGGATAATTCACCCCTCCACTTT. Looking up the rest from reference TRBV15 and TRBJ1-6 gives the full variable domain: DAMVIQNPRYQVTQFGKPVTLSCSQTLNHNVMYWYQQKSSQAPKLLFHYYDKDFNNEADTPDNFQSRRPNTSFCFLDIRSPGLGDTAMYLCATSRRGQDNSPLHFGNGTRLTVT.

This clone was observed a single time. The genes are TRBV5-1 and TRBJ2-5; perhaps D is TRBD1 or TRBD2 (5 bases each). The V and J ends lost 4 bases and 1 base respectively, with 14 bases between them. The germline V gene encodes CDR1 SGHRS and CDR2 YFSETQ. This CDR3 contains 15 residues. In DNA form, the CDR3 reads TGCGCCAGCAGCATCGGGACGGACCGCCAAGAGACCCAGTACTTC. It is translated as CASSIGTDRQETQYF.

The chain has TRBV14 and TRBJ2-5; TRBD2 matches at 14 bases. V trimming: 5 bases; J trimming: 4 bases; junction bases outside the gene matches: 3. Per germline, CDR1 SGHDN and CDR2 FVKESK. The CDR3 totals 15 residues. The CDR3 protein is CASSSGTSGRETQYF. The CDR3 nucleotides read TGTGCCAGCAGCTCGGGGACTAGCGGGAGAGAGACCCAGTACTTC.

J is TRBJ2-7 and V is TRBV5-1; D possibly corresponds to TRBD1 (5 bases). Germline-derived CDR1 and CDR2 are SGHRS and YFSETQ. CDR3 length: 15 amino acids. V dropped 2 bases and J dropped 4 bases, with 16 bases sitting between them. This chain's CDR3 is CASSLPTTQDYEQYF. CDR3 nucleotide sequence: TGCGCCAGCAGCTTACCCACAACACAGGATTACGAGCAGTACTTC.

The chain joins TRBV30 to TRBJ2-1, with 14 bases lining up with TRBD2. The CDR3 sequence is 16 residues long. Trimming took 1 base from V and 8 from J; bases not matched to a gene: 7. Germline-derived CDR1 and CDR2 are GTSNPN and SVGIG (reference sequence). The CDR3 here is CAWSGGLAGALDEQFF. In DNA form, the CDR3 reads TGTGCCTGGAGTGGGGGACTAGCGGGAGCCCTGGATGAGCAGTTCTTC.

The CDR3 region is CASKSGRYYEQYF. The CDR3 DNA reads TGTGCCAGCAAGTCCGGCAGATACTACGAGCAGTACTTC. The chain couples TRBV21-1 to TRBJ2-7. TRBV21-1 is designated a pseudogene. The CDR3 runs to 13 residues.

The chain couples TRBV7-9 to TRBJ1-2; a possible D gene is TRBD1 (6 bases). The CDR3 covers 15 residues. Between the trimmed V and J ends, which lost 5 bases and 6 bases, there was a span of 19 bases. Germline V CDR1 and CDR2: SEHNR, FQNEAQ (reference sequence). CDR3 amino acids: CASSPWGRGADGYTF. DNA for the CDR3: TGTGCCAGCAGCCCCTGGGGTAGGGGGGCGGATGGCTACACCTTC. Combining the CDR3 with reference TRBV7-9 and TRBJ1-2 gives the whole variable domain DTGVSQNPRHKITKRGQNVTFRCDPISEHNRLYWYRQTLGQGPEFLTYFQNEAQLEKSRLLSDRFSAERPKGSFSTLEIQRTEQGDSAMYLCASSPWGRGADGYTFGSGTRLTVV.

The chain uses TRBV28 and TRBJ1-1; 7 nucleotides match TRBD1. Trimming cost V 6 bases and J 6 bases; bases outside gene matches: 7. This CDR3 spans 13 amino acids. The germline V gene has CDR1 MDHEN and CDR2 SYDVKM. CDR3 nucleotide sequence: TGTGCCAGCAGACAAGGGGGCAGGGCTGAAGCTTTCTTT. This translates into CASRQGGRAEAFF.

This clone was seen more than once but under ten times. The germline gene is not matched at one end of the junction; a read error may be the cause. The chain combines TRBV7-7 with TRBJ2-7; 11 bases line up with TRBD1. The CDR3 sequence is 17 residues long. Germline values: CDR1 SSHAT, CDR2 FNYEAQ (reference sequence). The CDR3 spells CASSMARSGTGGHEQYF. The CDR3 coding sequence is TGTGCTAGCAGTATGGCAAGATCCGGGACAGGGGGACACGAGCAGTACTTC.

Concerning this clone itself: An end of the junction does not agree with germline; a read error may underlie this. The chain employs TRBV4-1 and TRBJ2-1; no clear D gene. Per the germline V gene, CDR1 is MGHRA and CDR2 is YSYEKL. CDR3 size: 15 residues. CDR3 nucleotide sequence: TGCGCCAGCAGCCAAGTTCTGATCTCCTACAATGGGCAGTTCTTC. It specifies CASSQVLISYNGQFF.

In its sample, this clone was seen once. J is TRBJ2-7 and V is TRBV7-9, with TRBD2 matching 11 bases. CDR3 length: 14 residues. From germline, CDR1 is SEHNR and CDR2 FQNEAQ (reference sequence). V lost 4 bases and J lost 4; bases outside the gene matches: 3. DNA for the CDR3: TGTGCCAGCAGCTCGGGGACTAGCGGATACGAGCAGTACTTC. Translated: CASSSGTSGYEQYF.

The rearrangement links TRBV7-9 to TRBJ2-1; the D is unclear. Germline CDR1 and CDR2: SEHNR and FQNEAQ (reference sequence). The CDR3 consists of 14 residues. Trimming removed 1 base at V and 4 bases at J, with 8 bases between. In nucleotides, the CDR3 is TGTGCCAGCAGCTTAGTTGTCGATTACAATGAGCAGTTCTTC. It translates to CASSLVVDYNEQFF.

This clone was seen a few times. V gene TRBV9 combines with J gene TRBJ1-1, with D perhaps matching TRBD1 (5 bases). Looked up from germline, CDR1 is SGDLS and CDR2 is YYNGEE. Trimming stripped 0 bases from V and 1 base from J, with 7 bases between. The CDR3 is made up of 14 amino acids. In nucleotides, the CDR3 is TGTGCCAGCAGCGTAGGTAGGGGGAACACTGAAGCTTTCTTT. It is translated as CASSVGRGNTEAFF. Together with reference TRBV9 and TRBJ1-1, the CDR3 gives the full variable domain: DSGVTQTPKHLITATGQRVTLRCSPRSGDLSVYWYQQSLDQGLQFLIQYYNGEERAKGNILERFSAQQFPDLHSELNLSSLELGDSALYFCASSVGRGNTEAFFGQGTRLTVV.

The chain joins TRBV5-1 to TRBJ2-7; D remains unclear. This CDR3 is 15 amino acids long. CDR1 is SGHRS and CDR2 is YFSETQ in the germline V gene. Trimming left V 0 bases short and J 2 bases short, with 12 bases between. CDR3 region: CASSLGGGVAYEQYF. The CDR3 nucleotides are TGCGCCAGCAGCTTGGGAGGTGGAGTGGCCTACGAGCAGTACTTC.

This clone has a handful of counts. The rearrangement joins TRBV19 to TRBJ2-6; D may be TRBD1 (6 bases). This CDR3 has 17 amino acids. The germline V gene encodes CDR1 LNHDA and CDR2 SQIVND (reference sequence). Between the trimmed V and J ends, which lost 3 bases and 0 bases, there was a span of 12 bases. The CDR3 protein is CASSMQGTPSGANVLTF. CDR3 DNA sequence: TGTGCCAGTAGTATGCAGGGGACGCCCTCTGGGGCCAACGTCCTGACTTTC.

Here the CDR3 reads CASSLGSIRDDTQYF. CDR3 DNA: TGTGCCAGCAGCTTAGGGAGTATAAGGGATGATACGCAGTATTTT. The genes are TRBV11-1 and TRBJ2-3; D gene ambiguous. This CDR3 is built from 15 residues. From germline, CDR1 is SGHAT and CDR2 FQDESV (reference sequence). The V gene lost 1 base and the J gene lost 6 bases, with 14 bases spanning the gap.

The rearrangement uses TRBV7-3 and TRBJ1-2, with D possibly TRBD1 on 5 matching bases. Germline V CDR1 and CDR2: SGHTA, FQGTGA. Between the trimmed V and J ends, which lost 6 bases and 1 base, there was a span of 18 bases. The CDR3 runs 16 residues. For the CDR3, the DNA is TGTGCCAGCAGTCGAGGGCCGGGACGGAGTAACTATGGCTACACCTTC. It yields the protein CASSRGPGRSNYGYTF. Full variable domain (remainder filled in from reference TRBV7-3 and TRBJ1-2): GAGVSQTPSNKVTEKGKYVELRCDPISGHTALYWYRQSLGQGPEFLIYFQGTGAADDSGLPNDRFFAVRPEGSVSTLKIQRTERGDSAVYLCASSRGPGRSNYGYTFGSGTRLTVV.

The chain links TRBV7-9 to TRBJ2-3, with TRBD1 as a possible D gene (5 bases). The CDR3 loop spans 13 amino acids. Germline V lookup: CDR1 SEHNR, CDR2 FQNEAQ (reference sequence). Trimming removed 1 base at V and 6 bases at J, with 8 bases between. CDR3 in amino acids: CASSLGGWDTQYF. The CDR3 region has the DNA TGTGCCAGCAGCTTAGGGGGCTGGGATACGCAGTATTTT.

At least ten counts were recorded for this clone. V is TRBV7-3 and J is TRBJ2-5; 10 bases are shared with TRBD2. This CDR3 region has 17 residues. Unmatched junction bases numbered 9, after V lost 3 bases and J lost 2 bases. The V gene's germline CDR1 is SGHTA and CDR2 FQGTGA. This CDR3 is CASSFLPSGGRQETQYF. The CDR3 DNA reads TGTGCCAGCAGCTTCCTTCCTAGCGGGGGAAGACAAGAGACCCAGTACTTC.

The chain employs TRBV7-9 and TRBJ2-7; the match to TRBD2 covers 10 bases. This CDR3 has 15 residues. From germline, CDR1 is SEHNR and CDR2 FQNEAQ (reference sequence). With V trimmed by 4 bases and J by 3 bases, 6 bases remained unmatched. CDR3 bases: TGTGCCAGCAGCTCCTATTCTAGCGGGAGCTACGAGCAGTACTTC. As protein: CASSSYSSGSYEQYF.

This clone was seen only a few times. The chain carries TRBV7-9 and TRBJ1-4; no reliable D call. Trimming took 5 bases from V and 7 from J, leaving 5 bases between them. CDR1 and CDR2 from the germline V gene are SEHNR and FQNEAQ (reference sequence). The CDR3 covers 11 residues. The CDR3 nucleotides read TGTGCCAGCAGCCTTTTTGAAAAACTGTTTTTT. It codes for CASSLFEKLFF. The full variable domain, rest sourced from reference TRBV7-9 and TRBJ1-4, is DTGVSQNPRHKITKRGQNVTFRCDPISEHNRLYWYRQTLGQGPEFLTYFQNEAQLEKSRLLSDRFSAERPKGSFSTLEIQRTEQGDSAMYLCASSLFEKLFFGSGTQLSVL.

This clone was found once. The chain couples TRBV6-6 to TRBJ2-6, with no clear D. This CDR3 contains 15 residues. The germline CDR1 and CDR2 sequences are MNHNY and SVGAGI (reference sequence). V was clipped by 6 bases and J by 0 bases, with 9 bases between them. CDR3 region: CASSERYSGANVLTF. In nucleotides, the CDR3 is TGTGCCAGCAGCGAACGGTACTCTGGGGCCAACGTCCTGACTTTC.